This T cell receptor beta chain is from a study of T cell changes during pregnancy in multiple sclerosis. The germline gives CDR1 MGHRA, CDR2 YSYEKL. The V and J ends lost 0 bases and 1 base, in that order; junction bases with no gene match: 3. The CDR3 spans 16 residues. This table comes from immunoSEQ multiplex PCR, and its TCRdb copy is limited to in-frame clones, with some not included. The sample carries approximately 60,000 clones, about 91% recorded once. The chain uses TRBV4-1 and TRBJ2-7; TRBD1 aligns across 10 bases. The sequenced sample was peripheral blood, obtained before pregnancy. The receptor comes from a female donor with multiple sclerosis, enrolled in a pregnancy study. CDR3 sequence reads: CASSQDPDRGSYEQYF. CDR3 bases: TGCGCCAGCAGCCAAGATCCGGACAGGGGGTCCTACGAGCAGTACTTC.